This record concerns one T cell receptor beta chain sequence. Its antigen is not identified. The CDR3 is 13 amino acids. V shed 6 bases and J shed 4 bases, with 12 bases lying between them. TCRdb reprocessed the reads with MiXCR, giving one entry per CDR3 protein. This table holds nearly 700,000 distinct CDR3 sequences, roughly 36% found once. The data belong to a study of T cell repertoires in cytomegalovirus infection. Overall study: Matching HLA type, along with CMV infection, was indicated by public TCR beta signatures.

The receptor was isolated from a human donor in good health (CMV status not recorded). Some clones in this sample may be carry-over from other donors' samples. The sample in question was cultured PBMCs, obtained from culture after CMV antigen stimulation. This rearrangement joins TRBV12-3 or TRBV12-4 to TRBJ1-1; D gene unclear. CDR3 DNA sequence: TGTGCCAGCAGAACGCGACGTATCACTGAAGCTTTCTTT. It translates to CASRTRRITEAFF.